What follows are 8 T cell receptor beta chains derived from one specimen sequenced in a study of Ad26.COV2.S vaccination and SARS-CoV-2 variants. Described treatment: some 20 received Ad26.COV2.S at low or high dose, single or two shots; 5 received placebo; per-sample allocation not given. After the first vaccine or placebo injection, samples were drawn on day 63. The method was immunoSEQ multiplex PCR; TCRdb's version includes in-frame clones alone and lacks a portion of them. The table has about 680,000 clones, 80% to 90% seen once; the top ten hold over 1.3%. The material was peripheral blood, obtained in a trial of Ad26.COV2.S vaccine versus placebo. The receptors come from a person aged 18-60 years who received the Ad26.COV2.S COVID-19 vaccine or a placebo.

The chain recombines TRBV9 with TRBJ2-2, with 7 bases identical to TRBD2. Trimming took 9 bases from V and 3 from J; bases not matched to a gene: 8. Per germline, CDR1 SGDLS and CDR2 YYNGEE. The CDR3 runs to 14 residues. The chain's CDR3 is CATSRGGYTGELFF. The DNA for the CDR3 is TGTGCCACCTCTCGGGGAGGGTACACCGGGGAGCTGTTTTTT.

This chain connects TRBV11-3 to TRBJ2-1, with 14 nucleotides matching TRBD2. V lost 5 bases and J lost 6; bases outside the gene matches: 6. The CDR3 runs 16 residues. The germline V gene encodes CDR1 SGHNT and CDR2 YENEEA. CDR3 region: CASSLTGLAGVNEQFF. The CDR3, as DNA: TGTGCCAGCAGCCTCACGGGACTAGCGGGAGTCAATGAGCAGTTCTTC.

The chain uses TRBV7-8 and TRBJ2-1; D unclear. The CDR3 runs 13 residues. Germline lookup yields CDR1 SGHVS and CDR2 FQNEAQ. V lost 2 bases and J 9 bases, leaving 11 bases between the germline ends. The CDR3 DNA reads TGTGCCAGCAGCTTAATGGTAGCCTCTGAGCAGTTCTTC. It encodes CASSLMVASEQFF.

The chain employs TRBV7-9 and TRBJ2-2; D gene unclear. Germline V gives CDR1 SEHNR, CDR2 FQNEAQ (reference sequence). The CDR3 loop spans 11 amino acids. Trimming pared 2 bases from V and 7 bases from J, leaving 2 bases between. The CDR3 protein is CASSLFGELFF. DNA for the CDR3: TGTGCCAGCAGCTTATTCGGGGAGCTGTTTTTT.

Comments on this clone: The sample contains more than one DNA sequence encoding this CDR3. The chain couples TRBV19 to TRBJ2-6; tentatively, D is TRBD2 (5 bases). Trimming left V 6 bases short and J 0 bases short, with 9 bases between. Germline-derived CDR1 and CDR2 are LNHDA and SQIVND (reference sequence). The CDR3 sequence is 15 residues long. The CDR3 coding sequence is TGTGCCAGTAGCACGGACTCCTCTGGGGCCAACGTCCTGACTTTC. Translating it yields CASSTDSSGANVLTF. Looking up the rest from reference TRBV19 and TRBJ2-6 gives the full variable domain: DGGITQSPKYLFRKEGQNVTLSCEQNLNHDAMYWYRQDPGQGLRLIYYSQIVNDFQKGDIAEGYSVSREKKESFPLTVTSAQKNPTAFYLCASSTDSSGANVLTFGAGSRLTVL.

This rearrangement joins TRBV3-1 (or the pseudogene TRBV3-2) to TRBJ2-7; 7 bases align to TRBD2. After removal of 3 bases from V and 4 bases from J, the junction contained 6 bases not matched to a gene. The germline gives CDR1 LGHDT, CDR2 YNNKEL (reference sequence). The CDR3 contains 14 residues. The CDR3 sequence: CASSQSSGAYEQYF. The CDR3 DNA sequence: TGTGCCAGCAGCCAGTCTAGCGGTGCGTACGAGCAGTACTTC.

The rearrangement links TRBV2 to TRBJ2-3, with a possible D match to TRBD1 (5 bases). Germline CDR1 reads SNHLY; CDR2 reads FYNNEI. The CDR3 is made up of 15 amino acids. The V end lost 6 bases, the J end lost 5 bases, and 18 bases lay between the germline ends. CDR3 sequence (DNA): TGTGCCAGCAGAGGACAACACGGACACGTAGATACGCAGTATTTT. This translates into CASRGQHGHVDTQYF.

This clone was counted once. The J gene is TRBJ2-3, the V gene TRBV6-1; D call uncertain. The V gene's germline CDR1 is MNHNS and CDR2 SASEGT. There are 10 residues in the CDR3. Trimming pared 7 bases from V and 6 bases from J, leaving 5 bases between. CDR3 loop: CASKADTQYF. The CDR3, as DNA: TGTGCCAGCAAAGCGGATACGCAGTATTTT.